Following are 18 T cell receptor beta chains from one sample sequenced in a study of blood T cells in healthy people across ages. With a J-beta primer mix and a sample-barcoded 5' primer, a second PCR ran about 7 to 11 cycles. TCRdb redid the calling of the 5' RACE reads with MiXCR, one entry per CDR3 protein. The repertoire includes some 760,000 distinct CDR3 sequences, 20% to 30% of them detected once, and approximately 4% sits in the top ten. This sample was shared with a second study, whose subject was T cells of mothers and their children.

Sequences were obtained from blood. All receptors come from a boy younger than 18 in good health.

This clonotype occurred a few times. The chain has TRBV5-1 and TRBJ2-2, with 8 bases that match TRBD1. Germline V lookup: CDR1 SGHRS, CDR2 YFSETQ. J gave up 4 bases and V 3 bases, and 8 bases lay outside the gene matches. The CDR3 has 16 amino acids. This CDR3 reads CASSWIGQGGTGELFF. CDR3 DNA sequence: TGCGCCAGCAGCTGGATAGGACAGGGCGGCACCGGGGAGCTGTTTTTT.

This clonotype was counted a few times. An end of the junction differs from the germline gene, which may be a read error. The gene calls are TRBV19 and TRBJ1-4; D remains unclear. The CDR3 covers 11 residues. Germline V CDR1 and CDR2: LNHDA, SQIVND (reference sequence). The CDR3, as DNA: TGTGCCAGTAGTACCCAAACGAAACCGTTTTTT. Amino acids: CASSTQTKPFF. The entire variable domain, with the rest obtained from reference TRBV19 and TRBJ1-4, is as follows: DGGITQSPKYLFRKEGQNVTLSCEQNLNHDAMYWYRQDPGQGLRLIYYSQIVNDFQKGDIAEGYSVSREKKESFPLTVTSAQKNPTAFYLCASSTQTKPFFGSGTQLSVL.

This clonotype was seen at least ten times. This chain connects TRBV4-3 to TRBJ2-1; D ambiguous. The CDR3 is made up of 15 amino acids. Germline lookup yields CDR1 LGHNA and CDR2 YSLEER. Deletions cut 4 bases from V and 2 bases from J, with 12 bases between. The chain's CDR3 is CASSPETYTYNEQFF. CDR3 nucleotides: TGCGCCAGCAGCCCAGAAACGTATACCTACAATGAGCAGTTCTTC.

The genes are TRBV4-3 and TRBJ1-4; tentatively, D is TRBD1 (5 bases). The CDR3 loop spans 15 amino acids. Trimming removed 5 bases from V and 4 bases from J, with 14 bases in between. Germline CDR1 is LGHNA and CDR2 is YSLEER. This CDR3 is CASSLGTAYNEKLFF. CDR3 in DNA: TGCGCCAGCAGCTTGGGGACTGCTTATAATGAAAAACTGTTTTTT.

V usage is TRBV20-1 and J usage is TRBJ2-1, with D unresolved. Per germline, CDR1 DFQATT and CDR2 SNEGSKA (reference sequence). The CDR3 consists of 12 residues. Trimming shortened V by 2 bases and J by 8 bases, and 10 bases separated the two germline ends. The CDR3 region has the DNA TGCAGTGCTAGATATGACCGGGATGAGCAGTTCTTC. Protein: CSARYDRDEQFF.

This clonotype was observed a few times. The chain carries TRBV7-9 and TRBJ1-2; D not resolved. The V end was cut by 5 bases, the J end by 7 bases, with 23 bases between. The CDR3 spans 16 residues. Per the germline V gene, CDR1 is SEHNR and CDR2 is FQNEAQ (reference sequence). CDR3 bases: TGTGCCAGCAGCCTCCTCTCATGGACGGGCGGTGGTGGCTACACCTTC. It codes for CASSLLSWTGGGGYTF.

This clonotype has more than one count but fewer than ten. In DNA form, the CDR3 reads TGCGCCAGCAGCCAGCGACAGGGGGCAGGTGGAGAGACCCAGTACTTC. Translating gives CASSQRQGAGGETQYF. The chain links TRBV4-3 to TRBJ2-5; 10 bases fit TRBD1. The germline CDR1 and CDR2 sequences are LGHNA and YSLEER. The junction had 8 bases not matched to a gene; V was cut back by 3 bases and J by 4 bases. CDR3 length: 16 residues.

This chain uses TRBV19 with TRBJ1-1; perhaps TRBD1 as D (5 bases). With 7 bases removed from V and 10 bases from J, the gap between germline ends came to 22 bases. This CDR3 has 14 residues. Germline V gene lookup returns CDR1 LNHDA and CDR2 SQIVND (reference sequence). CDR3 in amino acids: CASNPSRGSGGAFF. CDR3 in DNA: TGTGCCAGTAACCCCTCGCGGGGCAGCGGGGGAGCTTTCTTT.

This clonotype was seen repeatedly, ten times or more. The chain employs TRBV7-9 and TRBJ1-2, with TRBD1 identical over 7 bases. Germline CDR1 reads SEHNR; CDR2 reads FQNEAQ (reference sequence). The trim removed 3 bases at V and 2 bases at J, leaving 3 bases unmatched. The CDR3 runs to 14 residues. CDR3 protein: CASSFEGANYGYTF. The CDR3 nucleotides read TGTGCCAGCAGCTTCGAGGGGGCGAACTATGGCTACACCTTC.

This sequence joins TRBV2 and TRBJ2-5; TRBD1 is a possible D gene (7 bases). This CDR3 spans 14 amino acids. V was trimmed by 6 bases and J by 1 base, leaving 12 bases between them. Germline values: CDR1 SNHLY, CDR2 FYNNEI. In DNA form, the CDR3 reads TGTGCCAGCAGGAGACAGGGACTCCAAGAGACCCAGTACTTC. It translates to CASRRQGLQETQYF.

This clonotype was counted a few times. The CDR3 DNA reads as TGTGCCAGCAGTGCCGGCCGGGTCTCAACTAATGAAAAACTGTTTTTT. As protein: CASSAGRVSTNEKLFF. The rearrangement uses TRBV27 and TRBJ1-4, with D uncertain. V lost 5 bases to trimming and J lost 0 bases, with 13 bases between them. The CDR3 totals 16 residues. Germline V lookup: CDR1 MNHEY, CDR2 SMNVEV (reference sequence).

The genes are TRBV27 and TRBJ1-4, with D unclear. Trimming pared 0 bases from V and 8 bases from J, leaving 10 bases between. In germline, CDR1 is MNHEY, CDR2 SMNVEV (reference sequence). This CDR3 region has 14 residues. The CDR3 protein is CASSLSRVGEKLFF. The CDR3 DNA reads TGTGCCAGCAGTTTATCGAGGGTGGGGGAAAAACTGTTTTTT.

V gene TRBV15 combines with J gene TRBJ2-7; D possibly corresponds to TRBD1 (5 bases). Trimming cost V 5 bases and J 5 bases, with 13 bases left between them. This CDR3 region has 13 residues. Germline CDR1 LNHNV, CDR2 YYDKDF (reference sequence). The CDR3 sequence: CATSDPPGNEQYF. CDR3 coding DNA: TGTGCCACCAGCGACCCCCCAGGGAACGAGCAGTACTTC.

This clonotype has more than one count but fewer than ten. The chain carries TRBV13 and TRBJ2-4; TRBD2 is a possible D gene (5 bases). There are 15 residues in the CDR3. V lost 5 bases and J lost 3, with 14 bases in between. Germline-derived CDR1 and CDR2 are PRHDT and FYEKMQ (reference sequence). The CDR3, as DNA: TGTGCCAGCAGCCGGGTCGGGGTCGACAAAAACATTCAGTACTTC. Its translation: CASSRVGVDKNIQYF.

The J gene is TRBJ2-3, the V gene TRBV12-3 or TRBV12-4; 8 bases map to TRBD2. This CDR3 contains 15 residues. After removal of 8 bases from V and 1 base from J, the junction contained 8 bases not matched to a gene. The CDR3 coding sequence is TGTGCCAGCGATGAAGAAGCGGGAGGCACAGATACGCAGTATTTT. It is translated as CASDEEAGGTDTQYF.

This clonotype was found a few times. The rearrangement joins TRBV7-3 to TRBJ2-5; 7 bases fit TRBD1. Germline values: CDR1 SGHTA, CDR2 FQGTGA. This CDR3 spans 14 amino acids. V dropped 8 bases and J dropped 4; count of bases not matched to a gene: 10. The CDR3 DNA reads as TGTGCCAGCGATTGGGACAGTCGAGGAGAGACCCAGTACTTC. Its protein product is CASDWDSRGETQYF.

In this sample, this clonotype turned up a few times. The J gene is TRBJ2-2, the V gene TRBV12-3 or TRBV12-4; no definite D call. The length of the CDR3 is 15 residues. V was clipped by 3 bases and J by 3 bases, with 11 bases between them. As DNA, the CDR3 is TGTGCCAGCAGTTTGGGTTGGGCGGACACCGGGGAGCTGTTTTTT. This encodes CASSLGWADTGELFF.

The chain employs TRBV12-3 or TRBV12-4 and TRBJ1-3, with unresolved D. V was clipped by 5 bases and J by 4 bases, with 18 bases between them. The CDR3 has 16 residues. The CDR3 coding sequence is TGTGCCAGCAGTCCTCTGGACTGGGTCTCCGGAAACACCATATATTTT. Translated: CASSPLDWVSGNTIYF.